What follows are 26 T cell receptor beta chains derived from one specimen sequenced in a study of spatial heterogeneity in lung cancer. A single record per CDR3 protein comes from TCRdb applying MiXCR to the 5' RACE reads. This sample has 8,000 to 10,000 distinct CDR3 sequences, with approximately 14% found just once. Notes on the study in general: Counts that tracked tumor mutation counts were those of expanded intratumoral alpha and beta TCRs.

Their antigens are not known. Time point here: sample taken at primary tumor resection. The sequences come from lung tumor tissue, collected at surgery. These receptors all come from a male donor with early-stage non-small cell lung cancer.

The sample holds many counts of this clonotype. The chain recombines TRBV28 with TRBJ2-7; D gene ambiguous. The V and J ends lost 3 bases and 8 bases respectively, with 11 bases between them. The CDR3 is 12 residues long. The germline V gene encodes CDR1 MDHEN and CDR2 SYDVKM. The CDR3: CASSFIGRKQYF. CDR3 coding DNA: TGTGCCAGCAGTTTTATCGGGCGAAAGCAGTACTTC. The whole variable domain, remainder taken from reference TRBV28 and TRBJ2-7, is DVKVTQSSRYLVKRTGEKVFLECVQDMDHENMFWYRQDPGLGLRLIYFSYDVKMKEKGDIPEGYSVSREKKERFSLILESASTNQTSMYLCASSFIGRKQYFGPGTRLTVT.

The genes are TRBV5-1 and TRBJ1-6, with 9 bases matching TRBD1. The length of the CDR3 is 15 residues. Germline CDR1 SGHRS, CDR2 YFSETQ. Unmatched junction bases numbered 7, after V lost 4 bases and J lost 8 bases. The CDR3 here is CASSLSGQGDSPLHF. The CDR3 DNA reads TGCGCCAGCAGCCTTTCGGGACAGGGAGATTCACCCCTCCACTTT.

In this sample, this clonotype turned up many times. This chain connects TRBV6-5 to TRBJ2-7, with a possible D match to TRBD1 (6 bases). Germline-derived CDR1 and CDR2 are MNHEY and SVGAGI. Trimming cost V 10 bases and J 3 bases, with 13 bases left between them. The CDR3 covers 12 residues. CDR3 DNA sequence: TGTGCCACCCAGGGGCCCATCTACGAGCAGTACTTC. It yields the protein CATQGPIYEQYF.

This chain connects TRBV3-1 to TRBJ1-3; TRBD1 might be the D (5 bases). This CDR3 spans 16 amino acids. Trimming took 4 bases from V and 3 from J, leaving 16 bases between them. Germline lookup yields CDR1 LGHDT and CDR2 YNNKEL (reference sequence). The CDR3 is CASSRGTGALGNTIYF. CDR3 DNA: TGTGCCAGCAGCCGCGGCACAGGAGCCCTTGGAAACACCATATATTTT.

The table lists this clonotype with many counts. CDR3 sequence: CASSTGLAGGSYNEQFF. The CDR3 nucleotides read TGTGCCAGCAGCACCGGACTAGCGGGAGGTTCCTACAATGAGCAGTTCTTC. The V and J genes are TRBV9 and TRBJ2-1; TRBD2 matches 14 bases. The CDR3 has 17 residues. V lost 4 bases, J lost 1 base, and 4 bases stayed unmatched. Germline lookup yields CDR1 SGDLS and CDR2 YYNGEE.

This clonotype was recorded many times. The J gene is TRBJ2-1, the V gene TRBV30, with unresolved D. Germline V CDR1 and CDR2: GTSNPN, SVGIG (reference sequence). V was shortened by 2 bases and J by 4 bases, with 6 bases between the two germline ends. The CDR3 runs 12 residues. The CDR3 here is CAWSNGYNEQFF. DNA of the CDR3: TGTGCCTGGAGTAACGGATACAATGAGCAGTTCTTC.

This clonotype was detected ten times or more. The chain uses TRBV4-2 and TRBJ2-5; 11 bases match TRBD2. Germline assignment: CDR1 LGHNA and CDR2 YNFKEQ. The junction had 10 bases not matched to a gene; V was cut back by 4 bases and J by 3 bases. The CDR3 loop spans 17 amino acids. The CDR3 bases are TGTGCCAGCAGCCCGGTGACTAGCGGGACCCCCGAAGAGACCCAGTACTTC. It yields the protein CASSPVTSGTPEETQYF.

This clonotype was found many times. A single base separates this from a much larger clone, so it may be a read error. The chain uses TRBV20-1 and TRBJ1-2, with D maybe TRBD1 (5 bases). With 0 bases removed from V and 4 bases from J, the gap between germline ends came to 12 bases. The CDR3 has 14 amino acids. Germline lookup yields CDR1 DFQATT and CDR2 SNEGSKA (reference sequence). The DNA of the CDR3 is TGCAGTGCTAGAGAGGGCGGGGCCTTCTATGGCTACACCTTC. Translating gives CSAREGGAFYGYTF.

This clonotype came up many times. As DNA, the CDR3 is TGCGCCAGCAGCCAAGGGACAGGGAGGTACGAGCAGTACTTC. This translates into CASSQGTGRYEQYF. This chain links TRBV4-3 with TRBJ2-7, with TRBD1 matching 8 bases. The CDR3 sequence is 14 residues long. CDR1 is LGHNA and CDR2 is YSLEER in the germline V gene. J was trimmed by 4 bases and V by 1 base; bases with no gene match: 3.

This clonotype was counted at least ten times. The chain uses TRBV24-1 and TRBJ2-2; D call uncertain. V lost 1 base and J 5 bases, leaving 7 bases between the germline ends. Germline CDR1 is KGHDR and CDR2 is SFDVKD. CDR3 length equals 14 residues. For the CDR3, the DNA is TGTGCCACCAGTGATTTTGGGCGGACCGGGGAGCTGTTTTTT. Residues: CATSDFGRTGELFF.

This clonotype occurred many times. V and J are TRBV6-5 and TRBJ2-2; D uncertain. The CDR3 totals 15 residues. CDR1 is MNHEY, CDR2 SVGAGI, per germline. The V and J ends lost 2 bases and 3 bases respectively, with 10 bases between them. The CDR3: CASSYASAYTGELFF. The CDR3, as DNA: TGTGCCAGCAGTTACGCGAGCGCTTACACCGGGGAGCTGTTTTTT.

This clonotype appeared many times. The gene calls are TRBV7-9 and TRBJ1-5, with TRBD1 identical over 7 bases. The CDR3 totals 14 residues. Trimming removed 4 bases from V and 2 bases from J; junction bases left unmatched: 2. Per germline, CDR1 SEHNR and CDR2 FQNEAQ (reference sequence). CDR3 sequence reads: CASSSGTGNQPQHF. DNA for the CDR3: TGTGCCAGCAGCTCTGGGACAGGCAATCAGCCCCAGCATTTT. Supplemented by reference TRBV7-9 and TRBJ1-5, the full variable domain reads DTGVSQNPRHKITKRGQNVTFRCDPISEHNRLYWYRQTLGQGPEFLTYFQNEAQLEKSRLLSDRFSAERPKGSFSTLEIQRTEQGDSAMYLCASSSGTGNQPQHFGDGTRLSIL.

This clonotype is categorized as medium-sized. CDR3 sequence reads: CASSLSGIQETQYF. In nucleotides, the CDR3 is TGTGCCAGCAGCTTATCGGGGATACAAGAGACCCAGTACTTC. J is TRBJ2-5 and V is TRBV7-9; D is possibly TRBD2 (5 bases). Germline assignment: CDR1 SEHNR and CDR2 FQNEAQ (reference sequence). V was trimmed by 2 bases and J by 2 bases, leaving 9 bases between them. The CDR3 is made up of 14 amino acids.

Ten or more counts support this clonotype. The gene calls are TRBV7-3 and TRBJ2-3; D could derive from TRBD1 or TRBD2 (5 bases each). V dropped 0 bases and J dropped 5 bases, with 18 bases sitting between them. This CDR3 has 17 amino acids. The germline gives CDR1 SGHTA, CDR2 FQGTGA. In nucleotides, the CDR3 is TGTGCCAGCAGCTTAACCCGTCCGGGGCTGGTCGTAGATACGCAGTATTTT. Translation gives CASSLTRPGLVVDTQYF.

J is TRBJ2-1 and V is TRBV5-1; 8 nucleotides align to TRBD1. Germline V gives CDR1 SGHRS, CDR2 YFSETQ. This CDR3 comprises 13 residues. Unmatched junction bases numbered 6, after V lost 5 bases and J lost 8 bases. The CDR3 DNA reads TGCGCCAGCAGGTCGAAGACAGGGGATGAGCAGTTCTTC. This encodes CASRSKTGDEQFF.

By proportion, this clonotype is medium-sized (0.01 to 0.1%). The chain combines TRBV9 with TRBJ2-2; 8 bases fit TRBD1. Germline CDR1 SGDLS, CDR2 YYNGEE. The CDR3 is made up of 16 amino acids. The ends lost 3 bases at V and 6 bases at J; junction bases unmatched: 10. The CDR3 region has the DNA TGTGCCAGCAGCGCCAGACAGGGGACAAGTTCCGGGGAGCTGTTTTTT. It yields the protein CASSARQGTSSGELFF.

This clonotype showed up many times. J is TRBJ2-3 and V is TRBV6-2 or TRBV6-3, with 8 bases that match TRBD2. CDR3 length: 16 residues. Per germline, CDR1 MNHEY and CDR2 SVGEGT. Trimming at V came to 5 bases and at J to 1 base, leaving 8 bases not matched to a gene. CDR3 loop: CASSKTGTRGTDTQYF. The CDR3, as DNA: TGTGCCAGCAGTAAGACCGGGACTAGAGGCACAGATACGCAGTATTTT.

This clonotype has ten or more counts. This chain uses TRBV7-2 with TRBJ1-2, with D hard to call. There are 13 residues in the CDR3. Trimming took off 1 base at V and 4 bases at J, with 7 bases between the two ends. The V gene's germline CDR1 is SGHTA and CDR2 FQGNSA. The CDR3 DNA sequence: TGTGCCAGCAGCTTAGACAGCGTCTATGGCTACACCTTC. This encodes CASSLDSVYGYTF.

This clonotype has a count of ten or more. The chain joins TRBV6-2 or TRBV6-3 to TRBJ2-1, with D perhaps assigned TRBD1 or TRBD2 (5 bases each). The CDR3 loop spans 15 amino acids. V was clipped by 1 base and J by 6 bases, with 13 bases between them. Germline assignment: CDR1 MNHEY and CDR2 SVGEGT. Written as DNA, the CDR3 is TGTGCCAGCAGTTACTTTGGGGGATCGGGCAATGAGCAGTTCTTC. Amino acid sequence: CASSYFGGSGNEQFF.

This clonotype was found many times. J is TRBJ2-5 and V is TRBV5-1, with 8 bases identical to TRBD1. In germline, CDR1 is SGHRS, CDR2 YFSETQ. The V and J ends lost 4 bases and 5 bases, in that order; junction bases with no gene match: 7. This CDR3 contains 14 residues. The CDR3 DNA sequence: TGCGCCAGCAGCCTCAATACAGGGGGGGAGACCCAGTACTTC. It encodes CASSLNTGGETQYF.

By frequency in the sample, this clonotype is medium-sized. This chain links TRBV5-1 with TRBJ2-5; 7 bases are a match to TRBD1. Trimming removed 0 bases from V and 1 base from J; junction bases left unmatched: 3. The germline V gene has CDR1 SGHRS and CDR2 YFSETQ. The CDR3 covers 15 residues. The CDR3 loop is CASSLVAGGQETQYF. The CDR3 bases are TGCGCCAGCAGCTTGGTGGCAGGGGGCCAAGAGACCCAGTACTTC.

In its sample, this clonotype was seen many times. This chain links TRBV13 with TRBJ2-3; possibly TRBD1 for D (6 bases). Between the trimmed V and J ends, which lost 7 bases and 4 bases, there was a span of 18 bases. The germline V gene encodes CDR1 PRHDT and CDR2 FYEKMQ (reference sequence). The CDR3 spans 15 residues. The CDR3 DNA reads as TGTGCCAGCACCTCGGAGGAGGCAGGGGCAGATACGCAGTATTTT. It encodes CASTSEEAGADTQYF.

This clonotype has at least ten counts. The genes are TRBV20-1 and TRBJ2-7; D possibly matches TRBD1 or TRBD2 (5 bases each). V was cut by 2 bases and J by 7 bases, with 18 bases left in between. Per the germline V gene, CDR1 is DFQATT and CDR2 is SNEGSKA (reference sequence). The CDR3 totals 14 residues. CDR3 loop: CSARSGTGPMEQYF. The DNA of the CDR3 is TGCAGTGCTAGATCGGGGACGGGACCTATGGAGCAGTACTTC.

Sample share makes this clonotype large (0.1 to 1%). This sequence joins TRBV3-1 and TRBJ2-2; TRBD2 is a possible D gene (5 bases). Trimming removed 2 bases from V and 0 bases from J, with 16 bases in between. Per the germline V gene, CDR1 is LGHDT and CDR2 is YNNKEL (reference sequence). The CDR3 runs 18 residues. CDR3 protein: CASSQLVLEKANTGELFF. In DNA, the CDR3 is TGTGCCAGCAGCCAACTCGTACTAGAGAAGGCGAACACCGGGGAGCTGTTTTTT. Together with reference TRBV3-1 and TRBJ2-2, the CDR3 gives the full variable domain: DTAVSQTPKYLVTQMGNDKSIKCEQNLGHDTMYWYKQDSKKFLKIMFSYNNKELIINETVPNRFSPKSPDKAHLNLHINSLELGDSAVYFCASSQLVLEKANTGELFFGEGSRLTVL.

This clonotype was recorded at least ten times. V and J are TRBV28 and TRBJ2-4; 8 bases are a match to TRBD2. Germline CDR1 is MDHEN and CDR2 is SYDVKM. The junction had 5 bases not matched to a gene; V was cut back by 2 bases and J by 14 bases. The CDR3 runs to 12 residues. CDR3 amino acids: CASSLREGVKYF. Here the CDR3 DNA reads TGTGCCAGCAGTTTACGGGAGGGGGTGAAGTACTTC.

V usage is TRBV6-1 and J usage is TRBJ2-7; TRBD2 matches at 10 bases. The germline V gene encodes CDR1 MNHNS and CDR2 SASEGT. The length of the CDR3 is 15 residues. Trimming at V came to 4 bases and at J to 0 bases, leaving 3 bases not matched to a gene. The CDR3 is CASSALAGGSYEQYF. The CDR3 bases are TGTGCCAGCAGTGCGTTAGCGGGAGGCTCCTACGAGCAGTACTTC.